This TCR beta chain was captured by sequencing in a study of T cells after yellow fever vaccination. TCRdb itself ran the 5' RACE reads through MiXCR, one entry per CDR3 protein. The table includes approximately 160,000 distinct CDR3 sequences, over 7% detected once. Only a few counts were recorded for this clonotype. The sequence derives from a man in his late teens or twenties who received the YFV17D yellow fever vaccine. Source: CD8+ T cells sorted from PBMCs, taken 45 days after the yellow fever booster vaccination.

This CDR3 reads CASSSQGTGELFF. As DNA, the CDR3 is TGTGCCAGTAGTTCTCAGGGGACCGGGGAGCTGTTTTTT. The chain combines TRBV19 with TRBJ2-2, with TRBD1 as a possible D gene (6 bases). The CDR3 loop spans 13 amino acids. The V gene lost 5 bases and the J gene lost 5 bases, with 9 bases spanning the gap. Germline CDR1 reads LNHDA; CDR2 reads SQIVND (reference sequence).